The next 25 T cell receptor beta chains were all read from a single sample in a study of blood T cell repertoires in COVID-19. Using immunoSEQ multiplex PCR, the repertoire was profiled, and TCRdb retains in-frame clones only, with some absent. Here the sample spans fewer than 400,000 clones, 80% to 95% being singletons. The sample consisted of PBMCs or T cells enriched from blood (not recorded which). The receptors stem from a woman aged 25 to 45 who had recovered from COVID-19.

This chain connects TRBV10-2 to TRBJ1-2, with a possible D match to TRBD1 (5 bases). Germline V gives CDR1 WSHSY, CDR2 SAAADI. V was trimmed by 1 base and J by 4 bases, leaving 7 bases between them. The CDR3 has 13 residues. The chain's CDR3 is CASSELGGYGYTF. For the CDR3, the DNA is TGCGCCAGCAGTGAGTTGGGGGGCTATGGCTACACCTTC.

The chain combines TRBV7-2 with TRBJ2-5; TRBD2 agrees at 7 bases. J was trimmed by 5 bases and V by 1 base; bases with no gene match: 7. Germline V lookup: CDR1 SGHTA, CDR2 FQGNSA. The CDR3 runs 15 residues. The CDR3 DNA follows: TGTGCCAGCAGCTTAGATTGGACTAGGCTGGAGACCCAGTACTTC. This codes for CASSLDWTRLETQYF.

The J gene is TRBJ1-3, the V gene TRBV5-6; the D is unclear. V was trimmed by 7 bases and J by 0 bases, leaving 14 bases between them. Germline CDR1 reads SGHDT; CDR2 reads YYEEEE. The CDR3 runs 15 residues. The CDR3 bases are TGTGCCAGCGATAAGGGAGCAAGCTCTGGAAACACCATATATTTT. It encodes CASDKGASSGNTIYF.

The chain couples TRBV6-5 to TRBJ2-7; 8 bases line up with TRBD1. V dropped 0 bases and J dropped 5; count of bases not matched to a gene: 6. The CDR3 contains 15 residues. CDR1 is MNHEY, CDR2 SVGAGI, per germline. The DNA for the CDR3 is TGTGCCAGCAGTTACTCGACAGGGGCTAACGACGAGCAGTACTTC. Amino acid sequence: CASSYSTGANDEQYF.

The rearrangement joins TRBV24-1 to TRBJ2-7, with a weak D call TRBD1 (5 bases). CDR1 and CDR2 (germline): KGHDR, SFDVKD. V lost 4 bases to trimming and J lost 7 bases, with 22 bases between them. The CDR3 totals 16 residues. CDR3 protein: CATSDARQGKVSEQYF. The CDR3 DNA reads TGTGCCACCAGTGACGCGCGCCAGGGCAAAGTTTCAGAGCAGTACTTC.

The V gene is TRBV7-2, the J gene TRBJ2-7; 9 positions match TRBD2. V trimming: 6 bases; J trimming: 2 bases; junction bases outside the gene matches: 5. Germline CDR1 and CDR2: SGHTA and FQGNSA. This CDR3 contains 14 residues. The CDR3 region has the DNA TGTGCCAGCAGACCCAGCGGGGGGACCTACGAGCAGTACTTC. Its protein product is CASRPSGGTYEQYF.

This clone appeared a single time. The rearrangement joins TRBV4-2 to TRBJ2-4, with D possibly TRBD2 on 5 matching bases. V lost 0 bases to trimming and J lost 3 bases, with 9 bases between them. Germline CDR1 is LGHNA and CDR2 is YNFKEQ. The CDR3 covers 15 residues. The chain's CDR3 is CASSQDRGGKNIQYF. In DNA, the CDR3 is TGTGCCAGCAGCCAAGATCGGGGTGGCAAAAACATTCAGTACTTC.

The chain combines TRBV7-2 with TRBJ1-1, with a weak D call TRBD1 (6 bases). Trimming took off 4 bases at V and 1 base at J, with 10 bases between the two ends. CDR3 length: 14 residues. Germline CDR1 reads SGHTA; CDR2 reads FQGNSA. The CDR3 here is CASSYDRQNTEAFF. CDR3 DNA sequence: TGTGCCAGCAGCTATGACAGGCAGAACACTGAAGCTTTCTTT.

The rearrangement uses TRBV7-9 and TRBJ1-2; D ambiguous. CDR1 is SEHNR, CDR2 FQNEAQ, per germline (reference sequence). Trimming removed 3 bases from V and 4 bases from J, with 9 bases in between. The CDR3 totals 13 residues. In DNA form, the CDR3 reads TGTGCCAGCAGCTTGAGGTCCTTCTATGGCTACACCTTC. Protein sequence: CASSLRSFYGYTF.

The chain has TRBV28 and TRBJ2-2; the match to TRBD1 covers 9 bases. Looked up from germline, CDR1 is MDHEN and CDR2 is SYDVKM. The CDR3 extends over 16 amino acids. V lost 4 bases to trimming and J lost 4 bases; unmatched junction nucleotides: 7. This chain's CDR3 is CASSSPGTGFTGELFF. CDR3 sequence (DNA): TGTGCCAGCAGTTCCCCCGGGACAGGGTTCACCGGGGAGCTGTTTTTT.

This chain links TRBV6-5 with TRBJ2-7, with 7 positions matching TRBD1. The V and J ends lost 2 bases and 6 bases, in that order; junction bases with no gene match: 7. Germline lookup yields CDR1 MNHEY and CDR2 SVGAGI. The CDR3 sequence is 14 residues long. The CDR3 loop is CASSYGQGVGEQYF. In DNA, the CDR3 is TGTGCCAGCAGTTACGGGCAGGGGGTAGGCGAGCAGTACTTC.

The chain employs TRBV7-9 and TRBJ1-1, with D possibly matching TRBD1 (6 bases). The germline V and J ends were trimmed by 7 bases and 4 bases, with 16 bases remaining between them. There are 14 residues in the CDR3. Germline V gene data show CDR1 as SEHNR and CDR2 as FQNEAQ (reference sequence). CDR3 bases: TGTGCCAGCACCGAACAGGGTGGAAGCACTGAAGCTTTCTTT. This sequence encodes CASTEQGGSTEAFF. Drawing the rest from reference TRBV7-9 and TRBJ1-1, the complete variable domain is DTGVSQNPRHKITKRGQNVTFRCDPISEHNRLYWYRQTLGQGPEFLTYFQNEAQLEKSRLLSDRFSAERPKGSFSTLEIQRTEQGDSAMYLCASTEQGGSTEAFFGQGTRLTVV.

The chain uses TRBV19 and TRBJ2-7, with 9 bases fitting TRBD2. Germline CDR1 and CDR2: LNHDA and SQIVND (reference sequence). The J segment lost 4 bases and the V segment lost 3 bases, leaving 4 bases of the junction unmatched. The CDR3 extends over 14 amino acids. The CDR3 DNA sequence: TGTGCCAGTAGTATGGGGGGACTAGCTTACGAGCAGTACTTC. Its protein is CASSMGGLAYEQYF.

This sequence joins TRBV7-2 and TRBJ2-7; the match to TRBD2 covers 12 bases. Germline CDR1 and CDR2: SGHTA and FQGNSA. The CDR3 extends over 15 amino acids. V dropped 5 bases and J dropped 5; count of bases not matched to a gene: 7. CDR3 DNA: TGTGCCAGCAGCCCCAGACTAGCGGGAGTTAACGAGCAGTACTTC. Residues: CASSPRLAGVNEQYF.

This clone was counted a single time. V is TRBV18 and J is TRBJ2-7; TRBD1 agrees at 11 bases. This CDR3 region has 14 residues. Germline V gene sequence: CDR1 KGHSH, CDR2 LQKENI. V trimming: 6 bases; J trimming: 4 bases; junction bases outside the gene matches: 5. The CDR3 sequence is CASSRTGGWYEQYF. For the CDR3, the DNA is TGTGCCAGCTCCCGGACAGGGGGCTGGTACGAGCAGTACTTC.

V usage is TRBV11-3 and J usage is TRBJ1-1, with 12 bases identical to TRBD1. The V segment lost 5 bases and the J segment 0 bases; nucleotides outside the gene matches: 4. This CDR3 has 16 amino acids. From germline, CDR1 is SGHNT and CDR2 YENEEA. The CDR3 loop is CASSPGTGGLNTEAFF. The CDR3, as DNA: TGTGCCAGCAGCCCCGGGACAGGGGGCCTGAACACTGAAGCTTTCTTT.

J is TRBJ1-5 and V is TRBV19; TRBD1 agrees at 9 bases. V shed 9 bases, J shed 8 bases, and the junction held 11 bases outside the gene matches. CDR1 and CDR2 (germline): LNHDA, SQIVND (reference sequence). This CDR3 has 14 residues. For the CDR3, the DNA is TGTGCCAGCAGCAGAACAGGGGGCGGGGAGCCCCAGCATTTT. It encodes CASSRTGGGEPQHF.

V is TRBV7-8 and J is TRBJ2-7; tentatively, D is TRBD2 (6 bases). With 5 bases removed from V and 3 bases from J, the gap between germline ends came to 14 bases. This CDR3 has 14 residues. Germline V gene lookup returns CDR1 SGHVS and CDR2 FQNEAQ. As DNA, the CDR3 is TGTGCCAGCAGCCCGCGGGACGGAGACTACGAGCAGTACTTC. Translation: CASSPRDGDYEQYF.

V and J are TRBV7-2 and TRBJ2-7, with D tentatively TRBD2 (6 bases). V was pared by 2 bases and J by 4 bases, with 12 bases between. The CDR3 totals 14 residues. Per the germline V gene, CDR1 is SGHTA and CDR2 is FQGNSA. The CDR3 nucleotides are TGTGCCAGCAGCTTAAGCGGCGGGAAGTACGAGCAGTACTTC. Protein sequence: CASSLSGGKYEQYF. Full variable domain (missing parts from reference TRBV7-2 and TRBJ2-7): GAGVSQSPSNKVTEKGKDVELRCDPISGHTALYWYRQSLGQGLEFLIYFQGNSAPDKSGLPSDRFSAERTGGSVSTLTIQRTQQEDSAVYLCASSLSGGKYEQYFGPGTRLTVT.

This rearrangement joins TRBV9 to TRBJ2-1; possibly TRBD1 for D (5 bases). V was shortened by 4 bases and J by 8 bases, with 19 bases between the two germline ends. CDR1 SGDLS and CDR2 YYNGEE come from the germline V gene. The CDR3 contains 15 residues. The CDR3 sequence is CASSYGQGPVYEQFF. CDR3 DNA sequence: TGTGCCAGCAGCTACGGACAAGGACCTGTTTATGAGCAGTTCTTC.

The rearrangement uses TRBV2 and TRBJ1-2, with no clear D. The CDR3 runs to 13 residues. CDR1 is SNHLY, CDR2 FYNNEI, per germline. The V end was cut by 10 bases, the J end by 0 bases, with 12 bases between. This chain's CDR3 is CATAGGANYGYTF. Here the CDR3 DNA reads TGTGCCACGGCGGGAGGAGCTAACTATGGCTACACCTTC.

The CDR3 DNA is TGTGCCAGTAGTATTCCGGGACAGGGGCAAAATGAGCAGTTCTTC. Its translation is CASSIPGQGQNEQFF. The chain links TRBV19 to TRBJ2-1, with 10 bases fitting TRBD1. Trimming at V came to 3 bases and at J to 7 bases, leaving 6 bases not matched to a gene. The germline CDR1 and CDR2 sequences are LNHDA and SQIVND (reference sequence). This CDR3 is 15 amino acids long.

CDR3 in DNA: TGTGCCAGCAGTTTGGACAGGAACTATGGCTACACCTTC. It specifies CASSLDRNYGYTF. The chain is built from TRBV28 and TRBJ1-2; 7 nucleotides agree with TRBD1. The CDR3 covers 13 residues. Germline V gene data show CDR1 as MDHEN and CDR2 as SYDVKM. V gave up 3 bases and J gave up 2 bases; unmatched junction bases: 0.

The chain has TRBV10-3 and TRBJ1-1; D is possibly TRBD1 (5 bases). The germline V gene encodes CDR1 ENHRY and CDR2 SYGVKD. The CDR3 contains 14 residues. V dropped 6 bases and J dropped 1 base, with 12 bases sitting between them. In DNA form, the CDR3 reads TGTGCCATCAGGGAGGGTGGGGCGAACACTGAAGCTTTCTTT. The encoded protein is CAIREGGANTEAFF.

For the CDR3, the DNA is TGCGCCAGCAGCACGGGACAGGGGTACACCGGGGAGCTGTTTTTT. Translation: CASSTGQGYTGELFF. The chain has TRBV5-1 and TRBJ2-2, with 10 bases matching TRBD1. V trimming: 4 bases; J trimming: 3 bases; junction bases outside the gene matches: 3. This CDR3 region has 15 residues. Germline assignment: CDR1 SGHRS and CDR2 YFSETQ.